The 10 T cell receptor beta chains listed next were all sequenced from one sample in a study of T-cell reconstitution after alpha-beta-depleted transplantation in children. This sample's TCRbeta library carried unique molecular identifier barcodes. From the PCR reads, TCRdb called clonotypes with MiXCR, one entry per CDR3 protein. Altogether a few hundred thousand distinct CDR3 sequences are present, around a tenth being singletons, with the ten largest covering less than 25%. This sample comprised peripheral blood, obtained 180 days after TCRalphabeta/CD19-depleted stem cell transplant. All receptors come from a male patient aged 2 to 9 who had a stem cell transplant for chronic granulomatous disease, so the T cells may come from the graft donor.

This clonotype was seen ten or more times. The chain joins TRBV5-1 to TRBJ1-2; no definite D call. Trimming removed 3 bases from V and 8 bases from J, with 23 bases in between. This CDR3 spans 16 amino acids. Germline V lookup: CDR1 SGHRS, CDR2 YFSETQ. CDR3 sequence: CASSSSLSFGEEGYTF. The CDR3 nucleotides read TGCGCCAGCAGCTCATCGTTGTCCTTCGGCGAGGAGGGCTACACCTTC.

At least ten counts were recorded for this clonotype. The rearrangement joins TRBV3-1 to TRBJ2-1, with 11 nucleotides matching TRBD2. Losses at the gene ends were 4 bases for V and 7 bases for J; bases not matched to a gene: 6. There are 15 residues in the CDR3. Germline V CDR1 and CDR2: LGHDT, YNNKEL (reference sequence). The CDR3 here is CASSPRASGRNEQFF. As DNA, the CDR3 is TGTGCCAGCAGCCCAAGGGCTAGCGGGAGGAATGAGCAGTTCTTC.

This clonotype appeared once. At one end, the junction sequence differs from germline, possibly due to a read error. The chain's CDR3 is CATSIRLAGPPTDTQYF. The CDR3 DNA reads as TGTGCCACCAGCATCCGACTAGCGGGGCCCCCCACAGATACGCAGTATTTT. The rearrangement uses TRBV3-1 and TRBJ2-3; TRBD2 agrees at 11 bases. Germline V gives CDR1 LGHDT, CDR2 YNNKEL (reference sequence). This CDR3 spans 17 amino acids.

Many counts were recorded for this clonotype. The chain uses TRBV6-2 or TRBV6-3 and TRBJ2-4, with a weak D call TRBD1 (6 bases). With 5 bases removed from V and 5 bases from J, the gap between germline ends came to 19 bases. The length of the CDR3 is 16 residues. Germline V gives CDR1 MNHEY, CDR2 SVGEGT. CDR3 amino acids: CASSTPTGESQNIQYF. The CDR3 DNA reads TGTGCCAGCAGTACTCCGACAGGAGAGTCGCAAAACATTCAGTACTTC.

This clonotype was detected many times. The chain couples TRBV5-6 to TRBJ2-1, with a tentative D call TRBD1 (6 bases). The germline V and J ends were trimmed by 3 bases and 0 bases, with 19 bases remaining between them. CDR3 length equals 18 residues. Germline CDR1 SGHDT, CDR2 YYEEEE. CDR3 protein: CASSSTIGGWSSYNEQFF. The CDR3 bases are TGTGCCAGCAGCTCAACCATAGGGGGTTGGAGCTCCTACAATGAGCAGTTCTTC.

In its sample, this clonotype was seen many times. The chain links TRBV20-1 to TRBJ2-2; D may correspond to TRBD1 or TRBD2 (5 bases each). The CDR3 is 18 amino acids. Trimming removed 2 bases from V and 1 base from J, with 20 bases in between. The germline V gene has CDR1 DFQATT and CDR2 SNEGSKA (reference sequence). The CDR3 DNA is TGCAGTGCTAGAACTACAACTTGGGGGTCCCTGAACACCGGGGAGCTGTTTTTT. Translated, it gives CSARTTTWGSLNTGELFF.

Many counts were recorded for this clonotype. The chain has TRBV15 and TRBJ2-3; D is uncertain. The CDR3 runs to 16 residues. V dropped 0 bases and J dropped 2 bases, with 12 bases sitting between them. The germline CDR1 and CDR2 sequences are LNHNV and YYDKDF (reference sequence). The CDR3 region has the DNA TGTGCCACCAGCAGAGATCAGTCAAGGACCACAGATACGCAGTATTTT. As protein: CATSRDQSRTTDTQYF.

The chain carries TRBV28 and TRBJ2-5; 9 positions agree with TRBD1. Germline values: CDR1 MDHEN, CDR2 SYDVKM. After removal of 6 bases from V and 2 bases from J, the junction contained 7 bases not matched to a gene. This CDR3 region has 15 residues. The CDR3 nucleotides read TGTGCCAGCAGCCCCCCGGACAGGGGACAAGAGACCCAGTACTTC. Protein sequence: CASSPPDRGQETQYF.

This clonotype was recorded many times. The chain carries TRBV29-1 and TRBJ2-5; D might be TRBD1 (6 bases). Trimming left V 4 bases short and J 4 bases short, with 25 bases between. Germline V gives CDR1 SQVTM, CDR2 ANQGSEA. CDR3 length equals 17 residues. The CDR3 sequence: CSVVSRNTVQGLETQYF. CDR3 nucleotides: TGCAGCGTTGTCTCCCGTAATACCGTACAGGGTCTAGAGACCCAGTACTTC.

This clonotype was picked up many times. The V gene is TRBV9, the J gene TRBJ2-6, with D unclear. Germline CDR1 reads SGDLS; CDR2 reads YYNGEE. The CDR3 extends over 17 amino acids. V lost 4 bases to trimming and J lost 0 bases, with 14 bases between them. This CDR3 is CASSFAALPSGANVLTF. The CDR3 bases are TGTGCCAGCAGCTTTGCAGCGCTTCCCTCTGGGGCCAACGTCCTGACTTTC.